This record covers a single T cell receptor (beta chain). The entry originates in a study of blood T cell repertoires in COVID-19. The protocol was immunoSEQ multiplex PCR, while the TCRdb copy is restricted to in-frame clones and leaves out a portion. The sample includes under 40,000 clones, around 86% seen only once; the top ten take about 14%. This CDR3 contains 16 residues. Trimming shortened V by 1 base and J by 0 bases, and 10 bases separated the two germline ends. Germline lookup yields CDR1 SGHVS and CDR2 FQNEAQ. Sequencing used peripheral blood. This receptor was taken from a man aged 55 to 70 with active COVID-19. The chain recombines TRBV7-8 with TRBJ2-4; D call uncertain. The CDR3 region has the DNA TGTGCCAGCAGCTTAGGGCTTGATCTAGCCAAAAACATTCAGTACTTC. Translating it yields CASSLGLDLAKNIQYF.